Below, 10 T cell receptor beta chains from the same sample are listed, as sequenced in a study of T cell responses to AZD1222 COVID-19 vaccine. The repertoire was sequenced with immunoSEQ multiplex PCR; TCRdb's copy has only in-frame clones and lacks some. Altogether some 130,000 clones are present, roughly 88% being singletons, with the ten largest covering about 1%. Sample: peripheral blood, taken 28 days after the second AZD1222 dose. The receptor set was obtained from an adult who received the AZD1222 COVID-19 vaccine.

CDR3 in DNA: TGTGCCAGCAGCTCCCCCGTCGGGGGACAGGGGTTCTACAATGAGCAGTTCTTC. Protein: CASSSPVGGQGFYNEQFF. J is TRBJ2-1 and V is TRBV9; 10 bases map to TRBD1. Per germline, CDR1 SGDLS and CDR2 YYNGEE. Trimming cost V 4 bases and J 3 bases; bases outside gene matches: 13. CDR3 size: 18 residues. Variable domain in full (rest from reference TRBV9 and TRBJ2-1): DSGVTQTPKHLITATGQRVTLRCSPRSGDLSVYWYQQSLDQGLQFLIQYYNGEERAKGNILERFSAQQFPDLHSELNLSSLELGDSALYFCASSSPVGGQGFYNEQFFGPGTRLTVL.

This clone was observed once. The chain employs TRBV6-5 and TRBJ1-5; tentatively, D is TRBD1 (6 bases). Germline V gives CDR1 MNHEY, CDR2 SVGAGI. This CDR3 region has 15 residues. The V and J ends lost 0 bases and 3 bases respectively, with 9 bases between them. The CDR3 region has the DNA TGTGCCAGCAGTTACTCTACAGGGTTCAATCAGCCCCAGCATTTT. It specifies CASSYSTGFNQPQHF.

V gene TRBV2 combines with J gene TRBJ1-1; D remains ambiguous. CDR1 and CDR2 from the germline V gene are SNHLY and FYNNEI. Trimming pared 6 bases from V and 2 bases from J, leaving 10 bases between. The CDR3 has 13 amino acids. CDR3 coding DNA: TGTGCCAGCAGACTCGACACAAACACTGAAGCTTTCTTT. It yields the protein CASRLDTNTEAFF.

This chain links TRBV7-9 with TRBJ2-2; D may be TRBD1 or TRBD2 (6 bases each). With 6 bases removed from V and 4 bases from J, the gap between germline ends came to 18 bases. The CDR3 spans 16 residues. Germline V lookup: CDR1 SEHNR, CDR2 FQNEAQ (reference sequence). CDR3 DNA: TGTGCCAGCAGTCACAGGGATCGCGGGATCACCGGGGAGCTGTTTTTT. Residues: CASSHRDRGITGELFF.

The CDR3 nucleotides read TGCGCCAGCAGCTTGGGGCGGGGAGAGGGCTACACCTTC. Translation gives CASSLGRGEGYTF. This rearrangement joins TRBV5-1 to TRBJ1-2; D remains ambiguous. Per germline, CDR1 SGHRS and CDR2 YFSETQ. V shed 0 bases and J shed 8 bases, with 11 bases lying between them. This CDR3 has 13 residues.

The chain couples TRBV7-6 to TRBJ1-3, with TRBD1 identical over 7 bases. The CDR3 extends over 12 amino acids. Losses at the gene ends were 6 bases for V and 7 bases for J; bases not matched to a gene: 3. Per germline, CDR1 SGHVS and CDR2 FNYEAQ. For the CDR3, the DNA is TGTGCCAGCAGTGAACAGGGGAACACCATATATTTT. Its protein product is CASSEQGNTIYF.

This sequence joins TRBV19 and TRBJ2-7; 10 bases agree with TRBD2. After removal of 7 bases from V and 4 bases from J, the junction contained 7 bases not matched to a gene. The CDR3 consists of 14 residues. Germline CDR1 and CDR2: LNHDA and SQIVND (reference sequence). CDR3 protein: CASTPSGSGYEQYF. In nucleotides, the CDR3 is TGTGCCAGTACGCCTAGCGGGAGTGGGTACGAGCAGTACTTC.

V and J are TRBV7-9 and TRBJ2-5, with 8 positions matching TRBD1. Looked up from germline, CDR1 is SEHNR and CDR2 is FQNEAQ (reference sequence). This CDR3 region has 14 residues. V gave up 5 bases and J gave up 2 bases; unmatched junction bases: 4. The CDR3 region is CASSPRTGQETQYF. In nucleotides, the CDR3 is TGTGCCAGCAGCCCACGGACAGGGCAAGAGACCCAGTACTTC.

The V call is TRBV6-4, the J call TRBJ1-5; no definite D call. The CDR3 is 13 amino acids. CDR1 is MRHNA and CDR2 is SNTAGT in the germline V gene. Trimming took off 2 bases at V and 4 bases at J, with 6 bases between the two ends. The CDR3 region is CASSDRINQPQHF. In nucleotides, the CDR3 is TGTGCCAGCAGTGACAGAATTAATCAGCCCCAGCATTTT.

This clone was picked up a small number of times. The V and J genes are TRBV7-8 and TRBJ1-5; the D is unclear. CDR3 size: 16 residues. Germline V lookup: CDR1 SGHVS, CDR2 FQNEAQ. The ends were cut back, 0 bases at V and 3 bases at J, with 12 bases in the middle. The chain's CDR3 is CASSLAVGGDNQPQHF. The CDR3 region has the DNA TGTGCCAGCAGCTTAGCTGTGGGTGGTGACAATCAGCCCCAGCATTTT.